This TCR beta chain appears in the sequencing data of a study of T cells in Graves' hyperthyroidism and ophthalmopathy. This clonotype was observed at least ten times. It was uncontrolled infection, other autoimmune disease, pregnancy or lactation that excluded patients. The germline V gene has CDR1 SQVTM and CDR2 ANQGSEA. Trimming removed 0 bases at V and 4 bases at J, with 13 bases between. This CDR3 spans 15 amino acids. The CDR3 regions of TCR beta were amplified from RNA transcripts. The HTBI primer set served for first-round RT-PCR of the TCR CDR3. From the multiplex PCR reads, TCRdb called clonotypes with MiXCR, one entry per CDR3 protein. The sample carries approximately 710,000 distinct CDR3 sequences, 15% to 20% recorded once.

This TCR was sampled from a man between 50 and 59 years old with Graves' hyperthyroidism. This chain connects TRBV29-1 to TRBJ2-1; D is perhaps TRBD2 (6 bases). Sequencing input: blood. The DNA of the CDR3 is TGCAGCGTTGAAGATAGGGCTAGCGTATACAATGAGCAGTTCTTC. Its protein product is CSVEDRASVYNEQFF.